The 2 T cell receptor beta chains below come from one sample, sequenced in a study of blood T cell repertoires in COVID-19 (dated by TCRdb to between 2020 and 2021). Libraries were constructed by the immunoSEQ multiplex PCR assay. TCRdb re-hosts the immuneACCESS table, in-frame sequences only. Its copies lack some clones; in the studies checked, an unresolved V gene accounts for under half of them, and the cause for the rest is not known. For this sample the table gives 380,000 or so clones, of which 70% to 90% were detected only once. Approximately 2.1% of the sample is held by the ten biggest clonotypes. Sequences were obtained from PBMCs or T cells enriched from blood (not recorded which). These receptor sequences come from a woman in her forties with acute COVID-19.

The rearrangement links TRBV5-4 to TRBJ2-2; D perhaps matches TRBD2 (6 bases). The V gene's germline CDR1 is SGHNT and CDR2 YYREEE (reference sequence). The CDR3 covers 16 residues. Trimming left V 1 base short and J 0 bases short, with 10 bases between. CDR3 coding DNA: TGTGCCAGCAGCTTGACCGGGACTTCGAACACCGGGGAGCTGTTTTTT. Encoded protein: CASSLTGTSNTGELFF. The whole variable domain, remainder taken from reference TRBV5-4 and TRBJ2-2, is ETGVTQSPTHLIKTRGQQVTLRCSSQSGHNTVSWYQQALGQGPQFIFQYYREEENGRGNFPPRFSGLQFPNYSSELNVNALELDDSALYLCASSLTGTSNTGELFFGEGSRLTVL.

The rearrangement links TRBV25-1 to TRBJ1-1; no clear D. The germline V and J ends were trimmed by 0 bases and 9 bases, with 5 bases remaining between them. Per germline, CDR1 MGHDK and CDR2 SYGVNS. The CDR3 has 11 amino acids. CDR3 region: CASSEYTKAFF. DNA for the CDR3: TGTGCCAGCAGTGAATATACAAAAGCTTTCTTT.